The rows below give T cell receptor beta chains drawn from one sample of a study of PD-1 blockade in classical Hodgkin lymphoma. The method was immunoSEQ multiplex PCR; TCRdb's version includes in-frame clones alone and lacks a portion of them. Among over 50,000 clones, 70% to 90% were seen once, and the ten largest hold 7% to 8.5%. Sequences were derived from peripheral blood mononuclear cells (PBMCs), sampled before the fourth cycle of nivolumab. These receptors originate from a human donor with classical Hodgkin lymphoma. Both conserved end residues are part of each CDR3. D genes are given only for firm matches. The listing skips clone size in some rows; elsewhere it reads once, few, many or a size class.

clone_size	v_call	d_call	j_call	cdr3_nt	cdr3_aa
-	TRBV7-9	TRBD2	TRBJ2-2	TGTGCCAGCAGCCGACGCCAACTAGCGGGGGGCGGGACCGGGGAGCTGTTTTTT	CASSRRQLAGGGTGELFF
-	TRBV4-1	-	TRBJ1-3	TGCGCCAGCAGCCAAGATCAGTACAGCTCTGGAAACACCATATATTTT	CASSQDQYSSGNTIYF
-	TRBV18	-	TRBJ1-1	TGTGCCAGCTCACCACCGGGGCAGGGGAACACTGAAGCTTTCTTT	CASSPPGQGNTEAFF
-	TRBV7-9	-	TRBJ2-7	TGTGCCAGCAGACCACAGGGCTTTCAGGAGCAGTACTTC	CASRPQGFQEQYF
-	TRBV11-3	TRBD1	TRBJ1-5	TGTGCCATCCCCCTCGATCGGACAGGGGATAGCAATCAGCCCCAGCATTTT	CAIPLDRTGDSNQPQHF
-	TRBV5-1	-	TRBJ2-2	TGCGCCAGCAGCTTGGCCGGGACGAACACCGGGGAGCTGTTTTTT	CASSLAGTNTGELFF
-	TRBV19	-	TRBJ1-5	TGTGCCAGTAGTGTGCATTTCGGCCAGCCCCAGCATTTT	CASSVHFGQPQHF
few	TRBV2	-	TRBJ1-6	TGTGCCAGCAGTGAAGATAGGGTTAATTCACCCCTCCACTTT	CASSEDRVNSPLHF
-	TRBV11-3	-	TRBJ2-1	TGTGCCAGCAGCTCCCATGGTGAGCAGTTCTTC	CASSSHGEQFF
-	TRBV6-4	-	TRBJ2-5	TGTGCCAGCAGTGAATCAGAGCAATTTCAAGAGACCCAGTACTTC	CASSESEQFQETQYF
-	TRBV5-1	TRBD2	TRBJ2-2	TGCGCCAGCAGCTTAACTCGCGGGGGGGCTCAGACCGGGGAGCTGTTTTTT	CASSLTRGGAQTGELFF
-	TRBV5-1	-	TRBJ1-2	TGCGCCAGCAGCTTCGCGGGGGACCTGAACTATGGCTACACCTTC	CASSFAGDLNYGYTF
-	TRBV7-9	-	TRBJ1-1	TGTGCCAGCAGCTCCATCCAGTTGAACACTGAAGCTTTCTTT	CASSSIQLNTEAFF
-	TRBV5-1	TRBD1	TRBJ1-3	TGCGCCAGCAGCGAAGAGATGAGCGGGACAGGAGGAAACACCATATATTTT	CASSEEMSGTGGNTIYF
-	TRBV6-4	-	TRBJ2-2	TGTGCCAGCAGTGGGCCTCCCTGGCGGGGTTTCACCGGGGAGCTGTTTTTT	CASSGPPWRGFTGELFF
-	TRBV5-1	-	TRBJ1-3	TGCGCCAGCAGCTTGGAGGGTGGGGAAGGAAACACCATATATTTT	CASSLEGGEGNTIYF
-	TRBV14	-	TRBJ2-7	TGTGCCAGCAGCCAAGGGACGTTTTCCGAGCAGTACTTC	CASSQGTFSEQYF
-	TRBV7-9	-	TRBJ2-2	TGTGCCAGCAGCTTAGAGGGGCCCGGGGAGCTGTTTTTT	CASSLEGPGELFF
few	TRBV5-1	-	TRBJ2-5	TGCGCCAGCAGCTTGCAGGGTTTAAGAAAAGAGACCCAGTACTTC	CASSLQGLRKETQYF
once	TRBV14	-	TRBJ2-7	TGTGCCAGCAGCCAACCACAGACGTTCCGCGAGCAGTACTTC	CASSQPQTFREQYF
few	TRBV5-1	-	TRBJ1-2	TGCGCCAGCAGCTTGGTCTCGGCGTCGGGGGCTTTAGACACCTTC	CASSLVSASGALDTF
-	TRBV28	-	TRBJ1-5	TGTGCCAGCTGGGAACAGGGCTTGGTTTCCAATCAGCCCCAGCATTTT	CASWEQGLVSNQPQHF
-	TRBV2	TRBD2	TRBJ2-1	TGTGCCAGCAGAGGCTCTGCTAGCGGGGGGTCCGAGCAGTTCTTC	CASRGSASGGSEQFF
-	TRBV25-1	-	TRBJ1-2	TGTGCCAGCAGAGAAACCGGGACTCCCGAGGGCTACACCTTC	CASRETGTPEGYTF
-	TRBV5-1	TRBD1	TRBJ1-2	TGCGCCAGCAGCCCCCGGGGACAGGGGGTGCCCTATGGCTACACCTTC	CASSPRGQGVPYGYTF
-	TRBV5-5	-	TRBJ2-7	TGTGCCAGCAGCCGTGTAGGGAACCCCTACGAGCAGTACTTC	CASSRVGNPYEQYF
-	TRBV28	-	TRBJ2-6	TGTGCCAGCACTTTGGGGGGTTCATTTGGGGCCAACGTCCTGACTTTC	CASTLGGSFGANVLTF
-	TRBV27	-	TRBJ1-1	TGTGCCAGCTACCAGTTCACTGAAGCTTTCTTT	CASYQFTEAFF
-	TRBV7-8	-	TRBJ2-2	TGTGCCAGCAGCACGCTACAGGGCCTCGGGGAGCTGTTTTTT	CASSTLQGLGELFF
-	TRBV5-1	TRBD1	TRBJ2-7	TGCGCCAGCAGCCTGGACAGGTACGAGCAGTACTTC	CASSLDRYEQYF
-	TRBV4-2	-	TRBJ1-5	TGTGCCAGCAGCCAAGATACGGGGGGATCTCAGCCCCAGCATTTT	CASSQDTGGSQPQHF